A single sample is the source of the 5 T cell receptor beta chains below, sequenced in a study of Ad26.COV2.S vaccination and SARS-CoV-2 variants. Method: immunoSEQ multiplex PCR; TCRdb's copy keeps in-frame clones and lacks some. The profile covers some 500,000 clones, with 89% appearing a single time and about 2.5% taken by the ten largest. The treatment was: some 20 received Ad26.COV2.S at low or high dose, single or two shots; several received placebo; per-sample allocation not given. Day 63 following the first vaccine or placebo injection was when the samples were taken. The sequencing here drew on peripheral blood, taken in a trial of Ad26.COV2.S vaccine versus placebo. The receptors here all came from a person between 18 and 65 years old who received the Ad26.COV2.S COVID-19 vaccine or a placebo.

This clone appeared once. V is TRBV20-1 and J is TRBJ1-5; 7 bases are shared with TRBD1. The germline gives CDR1 DFQATT, CDR2 SNEGSKA (reference sequence). The ends lost 3 bases at V and 2 bases at J; junction bases unmatched: 7. There are 15 residues in the CDR3. CDR3 in DNA: TGCAGTGCTAGTCCTTGGGACAGTCGCAATCAGCCCCAGCATTTT. As protein: CSASPWDSRNQPQHF.

V is TRBV10-3 and J is TRBJ1-3, with D tentatively TRBD1 (5 bases). Germline V gene lookup returns CDR1 ENHRY and CDR2 SYGVKD. This CDR3 is 15 amino acids long. The ends were cut back, 6 bases at V and 4 bases at J, with 16 bases in the middle. CDR3 sequence reads: CAISDPKGPGNTIYF. The CDR3 nucleotides are TGTGCCATCAGCGACCCCAAGGGGCCGGGAAACACCATATATTTT.

The V call is TRBV9, the J call TRBJ1-4; 11 positions agree with TRBD1. Germline loops: CDR1 SGDLS, CDR2 YYNGEE. There are 15 residues in the CDR3. V lost 4 bases and J lost 6; bases outside the gene matches: 5. This chain's CDR3 is CASSPGTGGYEKLFF. The CDR3 coding sequence is TGTGCCAGCAGCCCCGGGACAGGGGGTTATGAAAAACTGTTTTTT. Based on the CDR3 plus reference TRBV9 and TRBJ1-4, the full variable domain is DSGVTQTPKHLITATGQRVTLRCSPRSGDLSVYWYQQSLDQGLQFLIQYYNGEERAKGNILERFSAQQFPDLHSELNLSSLELGDSALYFCASSPGTGGYEKLFFGSGTQLSVL.

This chain connects TRBV5-1 to TRBJ2-7; no firm D call. CDR3 length: 15 residues. Trimming removed 0 bases from V and 2 bases from J, with 12 bases in between. CDR1 and CDR2 (germline): SGHRS, YFSETQ. The CDR3 DNA reads TGCGCCAGCAGCTTGGGGTACGGGCAACCCTACGAGCAGTACTTC. This sequence encodes CASSLGYGQPYEQYF.

This sequence joins TRBV6-5 and TRBJ2-1; the D is unclear. This CDR3 has 11 amino acids. V gave up 5 bases and J gave up 10 bases, with 9 bases separating them. Germline V gene data show CDR1 as MNHEY and CDR2 as SVGAGI. CDR3 nucleotide sequence: TGTGCCAGCAGTAGCTACGTAGAGCAGTTCTTC. Translated, it gives CASSSYVEQFF.